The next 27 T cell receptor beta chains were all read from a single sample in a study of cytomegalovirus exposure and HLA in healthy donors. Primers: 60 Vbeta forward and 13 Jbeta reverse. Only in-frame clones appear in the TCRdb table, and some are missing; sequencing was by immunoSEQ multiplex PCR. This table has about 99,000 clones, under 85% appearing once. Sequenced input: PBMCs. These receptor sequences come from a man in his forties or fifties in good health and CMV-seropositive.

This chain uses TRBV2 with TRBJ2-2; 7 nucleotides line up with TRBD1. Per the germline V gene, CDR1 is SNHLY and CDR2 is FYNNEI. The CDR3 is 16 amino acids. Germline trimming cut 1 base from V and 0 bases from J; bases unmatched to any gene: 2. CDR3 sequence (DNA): TGTGCCAGCAGTGAAGTAGGGACAGCGAACACCGGGGAGCTGTTTTTT. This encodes CASSEVGTANTGELFF. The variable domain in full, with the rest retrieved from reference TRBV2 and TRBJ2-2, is EPEVTQTPSHQVTQMGQEVILRCVPISNHLYFYWYRQILGQKVEFLVSFYNNEISEKSEIFDDQFSVERPDGSNFTLKIRSTKLEDSAMYFCASSEVGTANTGELFFGEGSRLTVL.

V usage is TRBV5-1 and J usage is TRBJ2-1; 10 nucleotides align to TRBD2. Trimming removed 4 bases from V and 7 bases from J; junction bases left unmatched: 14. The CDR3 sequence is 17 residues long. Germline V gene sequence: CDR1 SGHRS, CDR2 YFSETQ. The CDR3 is CASSPGLAVNAGNEQFF. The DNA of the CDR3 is TGCGCCAGCAGCCCAGGACTAGCGGTTAATGCTGGGAATGAGCAGTTCTTC.

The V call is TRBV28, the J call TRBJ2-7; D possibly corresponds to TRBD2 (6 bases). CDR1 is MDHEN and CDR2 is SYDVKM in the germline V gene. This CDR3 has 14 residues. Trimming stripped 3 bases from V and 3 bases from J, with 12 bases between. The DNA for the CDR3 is TGTGCCAGCAGTTTTTCTAGCGAGCTCTACGAGCAGTACTTC. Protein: CASSFSSELYEQYF.

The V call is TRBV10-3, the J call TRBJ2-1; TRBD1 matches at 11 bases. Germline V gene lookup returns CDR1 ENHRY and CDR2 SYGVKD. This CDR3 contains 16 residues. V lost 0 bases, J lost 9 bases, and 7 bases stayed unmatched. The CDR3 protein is CAISESWTGGESEQFF. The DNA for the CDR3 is TGTGCCATCAGTGAGTCCTGGACAGGGGGCGAGAGTGAGCAGTTCTTC.

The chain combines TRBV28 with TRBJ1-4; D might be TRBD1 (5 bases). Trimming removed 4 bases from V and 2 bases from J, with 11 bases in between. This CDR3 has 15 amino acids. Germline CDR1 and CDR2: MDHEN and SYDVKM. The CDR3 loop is CASSSAGSTNEKLFF. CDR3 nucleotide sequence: TGTGCCAGCAGTTCGGCAGGGTCTACTAATGAAAAACTGTTTTTT.

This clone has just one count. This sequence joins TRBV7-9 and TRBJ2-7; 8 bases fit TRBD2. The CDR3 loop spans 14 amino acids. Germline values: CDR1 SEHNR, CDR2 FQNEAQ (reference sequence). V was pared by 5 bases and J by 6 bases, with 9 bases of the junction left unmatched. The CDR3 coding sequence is TGTGCCAGCAGCATTAGCGGGAAAGGGTGCGAGCAGTACTTC. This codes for CASSISGKGCEQYF.

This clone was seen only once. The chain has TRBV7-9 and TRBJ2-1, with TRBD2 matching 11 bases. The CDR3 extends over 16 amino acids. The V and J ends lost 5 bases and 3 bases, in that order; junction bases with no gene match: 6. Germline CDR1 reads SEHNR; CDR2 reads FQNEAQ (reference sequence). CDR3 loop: CASSREGTSGYNEQFF. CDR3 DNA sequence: TGTGCCAGCAGCCGAGAGGGGACTAGCGGCTACAATGAGCAGTTCTTC.

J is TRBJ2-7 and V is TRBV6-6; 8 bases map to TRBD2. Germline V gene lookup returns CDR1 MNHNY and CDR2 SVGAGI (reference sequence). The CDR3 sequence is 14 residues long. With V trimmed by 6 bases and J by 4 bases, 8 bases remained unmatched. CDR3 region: CASRYQTSEYEQYF. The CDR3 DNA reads TGTGCCAGCAGATACCAGACTAGCGAGTACGAGCAGTACTTC.

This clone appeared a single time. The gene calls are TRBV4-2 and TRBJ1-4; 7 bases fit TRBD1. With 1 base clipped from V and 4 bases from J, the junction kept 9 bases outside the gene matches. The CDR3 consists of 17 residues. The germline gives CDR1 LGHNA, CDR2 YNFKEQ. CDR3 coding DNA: TGTGCCAGCAGCCAAGCCCTCCGGGACAGCCTTAATGAAAAACTGTTTTTT. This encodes CASSQALRDSLNEKLFF.

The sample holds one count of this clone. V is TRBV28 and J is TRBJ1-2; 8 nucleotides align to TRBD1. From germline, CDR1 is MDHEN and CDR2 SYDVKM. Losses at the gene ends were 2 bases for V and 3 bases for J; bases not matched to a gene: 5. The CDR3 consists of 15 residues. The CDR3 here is CASSLPGGEYYGYTF. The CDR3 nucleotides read TGTGCCAGCAGTTTACCAGGGGGCGAATACTATGGCTACACCTTC.

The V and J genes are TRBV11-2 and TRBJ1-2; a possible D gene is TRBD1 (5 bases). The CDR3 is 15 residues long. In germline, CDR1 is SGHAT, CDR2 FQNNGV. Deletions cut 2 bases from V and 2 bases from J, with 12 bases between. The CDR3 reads CASSLFGRVNYGYTF. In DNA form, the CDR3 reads TGTGCCAGCAGCTTATTTGGCAGGGTGAACTATGGCTACACCTTC.

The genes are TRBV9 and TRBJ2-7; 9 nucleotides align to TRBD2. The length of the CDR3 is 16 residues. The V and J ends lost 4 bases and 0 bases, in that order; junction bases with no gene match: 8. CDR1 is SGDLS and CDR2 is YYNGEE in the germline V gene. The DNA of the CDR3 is TGTGCCAGCAGCCCGGGACTAGCCTTTAGCTCCTACGAGCAGTACTTC. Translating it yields CASSPGLAFSSYEQYF. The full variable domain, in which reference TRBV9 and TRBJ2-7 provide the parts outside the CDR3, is DSGVTQTPKHLITATGQRVTLRCSPRSGDLSVYWYQQSLDQGLQFLIQYYNGEERAKGNILERFSAQQFPDLHSELNLSSLELGDSALYFCASSPGLAFSSYEQYFGPGTRLTVT.

This chain's CDR3 is CASSSGSRSYNEQFF. As DNA, the CDR3 is TGTGCCAGCAGTAGCGGGAGTCGCTCCTACAATGAGCAGTTCTTC. The chain has TRBV9 and TRBJ2-1; the match to TRBD2 covers 9 bases. The V segment lost 5 bases and the J segment 0 bases; nucleotides outside the gene matches: 3. The germline V gene has CDR1 SGDLS and CDR2 YYNGEE. The CDR3 is 15 residues long.

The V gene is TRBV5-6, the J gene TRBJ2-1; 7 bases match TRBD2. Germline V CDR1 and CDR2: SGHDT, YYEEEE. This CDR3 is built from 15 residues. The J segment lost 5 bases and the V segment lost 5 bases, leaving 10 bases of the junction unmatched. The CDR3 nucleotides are TGTGCCAGCAGGCCCGTGGAGCGGGAACACAATGAGCAGTTCTTC. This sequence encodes CASRPVEREHNEQFF.

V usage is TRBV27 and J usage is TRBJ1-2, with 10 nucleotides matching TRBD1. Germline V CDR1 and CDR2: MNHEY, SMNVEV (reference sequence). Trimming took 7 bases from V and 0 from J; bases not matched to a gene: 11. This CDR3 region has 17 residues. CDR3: CASTVDRGPLANYGYTF. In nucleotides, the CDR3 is TGTGCCAGCACGGTAGACAGGGGGCCCTTAGCTAACTATGGCTACACCTTC.

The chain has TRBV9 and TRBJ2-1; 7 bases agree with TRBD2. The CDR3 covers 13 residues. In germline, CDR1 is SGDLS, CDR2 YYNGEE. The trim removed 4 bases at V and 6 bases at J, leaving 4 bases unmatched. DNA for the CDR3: TGTGCCAGCAGCCGGGGGGTGGCCAATGAGCAGTTCTTC. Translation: CASSRGVANEQFF.

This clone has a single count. DNA of the CDR3: TGTGCCAGCACCAGACAGGGTCTTGAGACCCAGTACTTC. This gives the protein CASTRQGLETQYF. The chain joins TRBV28 to TRBJ2-5, with 7 bases identical to TRBD1. The V and J ends lost 7 bases and 5 bases, in that order; junction bases with no gene match: 7. In germline, CDR1 is MDHEN, CDR2 SYDVKM. CDR3 length: 13 amino acids.

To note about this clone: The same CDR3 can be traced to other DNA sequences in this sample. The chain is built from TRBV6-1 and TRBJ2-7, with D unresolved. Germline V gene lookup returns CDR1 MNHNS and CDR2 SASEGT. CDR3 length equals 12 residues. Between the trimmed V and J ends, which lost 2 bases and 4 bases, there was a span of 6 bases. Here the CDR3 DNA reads TGTGCCAGCAGTGAACGAGGTTACGAGCAGTACTTC. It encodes CASSERGYEQYF.

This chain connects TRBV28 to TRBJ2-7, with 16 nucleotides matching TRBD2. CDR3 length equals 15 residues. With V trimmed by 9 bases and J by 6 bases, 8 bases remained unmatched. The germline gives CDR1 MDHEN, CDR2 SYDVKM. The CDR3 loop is CASVGLAGGPSEQYF. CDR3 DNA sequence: TGTGCCAGTGTGGGACTAGCGGGAGGGCCCTCCGAGCAGTACTTC.

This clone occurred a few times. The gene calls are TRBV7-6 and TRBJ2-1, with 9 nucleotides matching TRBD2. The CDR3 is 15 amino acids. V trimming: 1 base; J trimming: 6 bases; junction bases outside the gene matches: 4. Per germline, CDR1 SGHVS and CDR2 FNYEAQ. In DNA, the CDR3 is TGTGCCAGCAGCTTAGGTCTAGCGGGAAGCAATGAGCAGTTCTTC. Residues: CASSLGLAGSNEQFF. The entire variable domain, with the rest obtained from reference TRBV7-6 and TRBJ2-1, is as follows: GAGVSQSPRYKVTKRGQDVALRCDPISGHVSLYWYRQALGQGPEFLTYFNYEAQQDKSGLPNDRFSAERPEGSISTLTIQRTEQRDSAMYRCASSLGLAGSNEQFFGPGTRLTVL.

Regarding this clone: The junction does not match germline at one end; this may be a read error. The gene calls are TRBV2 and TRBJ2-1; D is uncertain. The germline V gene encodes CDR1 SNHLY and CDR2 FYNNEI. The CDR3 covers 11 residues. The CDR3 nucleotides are TGTGCCAGCAGTCCCTACGATGAGCAGTTCTTC. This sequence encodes CASSPYDEQFF.

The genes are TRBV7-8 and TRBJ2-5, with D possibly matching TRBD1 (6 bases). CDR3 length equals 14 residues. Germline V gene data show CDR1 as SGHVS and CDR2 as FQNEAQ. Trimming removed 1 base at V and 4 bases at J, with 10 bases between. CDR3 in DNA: TGTGCCAGCAGCTTAGACAGGGCATCAGAGACCCAGTACTTC. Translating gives CASSLDRASETQYF.

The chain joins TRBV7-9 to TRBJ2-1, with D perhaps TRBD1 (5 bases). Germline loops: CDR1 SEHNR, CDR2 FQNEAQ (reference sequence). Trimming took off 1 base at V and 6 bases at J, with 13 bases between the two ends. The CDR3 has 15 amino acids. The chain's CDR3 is CASSLGQGGINEQFF. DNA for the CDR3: TGTGCCAGCAGCTTAGGCCAGGGTGGCATCAATGAGCAGTTCTTC.

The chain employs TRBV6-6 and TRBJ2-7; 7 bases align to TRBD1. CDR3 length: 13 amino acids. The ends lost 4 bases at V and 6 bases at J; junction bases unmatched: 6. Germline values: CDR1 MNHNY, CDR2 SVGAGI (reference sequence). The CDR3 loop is CASSSRGLGEQYF. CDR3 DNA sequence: TGTGCCAGCAGTTCGAGGGGGCTCGGCGAGCAGTACTTC.

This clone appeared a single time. In DNA, the CDR3 is TGTGCCAGTAACAGGGGGAGAGGGTCTGAAGCTTTCTTT. It is translated as CASNRGRGSEAFF. The chain uses TRBV19 and TRBJ1-1; 8 bases map to TRBD1. The CDR3 has 13 amino acids. Losses at the gene ends were 7 bases for V and 6 bases for J; bases not matched to a gene: 7. Germline CDR1 reads LNHDA; CDR2 reads SQIVND (reference sequence).

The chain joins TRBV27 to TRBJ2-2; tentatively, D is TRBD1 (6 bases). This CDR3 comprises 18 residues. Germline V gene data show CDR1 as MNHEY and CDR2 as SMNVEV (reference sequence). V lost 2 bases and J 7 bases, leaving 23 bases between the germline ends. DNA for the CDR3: TGTGCCAGCAGTTTAGTAGGACAGAGGGATTTTTCTAACGGGGAGCTGTTTTTT. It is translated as CASSLVGQRDFSNGELFF.

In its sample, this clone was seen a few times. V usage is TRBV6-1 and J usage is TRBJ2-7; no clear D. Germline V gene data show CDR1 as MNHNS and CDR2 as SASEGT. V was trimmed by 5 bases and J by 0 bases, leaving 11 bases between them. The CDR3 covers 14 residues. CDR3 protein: CASSSFSSSYEQYF. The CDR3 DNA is TGTGCCAGCAGTTCATTCTCGAGCTCCTACGAGCAGTACTTC.